This passage covers 16 T cell receptor beta chains from one sample sequenced in a study of graft-versus-host responses after intestinal transplantation. Their target antigens are unknown. Profiling relied on immunoSEQ multiplex PCR, and the TCRdb table lists in-frame clones only, not all of them. The profile shows about 90,000 clones, 80% to 95% of them singletons. The sequencing used unstimulated CD4+ T cells sorted from spleen or lymph node cells, collected before intestinal transplant. Receptor source: a human donor who received an intestinal transplant.

The gene calls are TRBV5-6 and TRBJ2-7; TRBD1 aligns across 12 bases. Germline loops: CDR1 SGHDT, CDR2 YYEEEE. V shed 1 base and J 6 bases; nucleotides not matched to a gene: 8. The CDR3 is made up of 16 amino acids. The CDR3 nucleotides are TGTGCCAGCAGCTTGCGGCCGGGACAGGGGGCAGGCGAGCAGTACTTC. Amino acids: CASSLRPGQGAGEQYF.

The gene calls are TRBV9 and TRBJ2-5; 7 bases line up with TRBD2. The germline CDR1 and CDR2 sequences are SGDLS and YYNGEE. V trimming: 0 bases; J trimming: 4 bases; junction bases outside the gene matches: 3. The CDR3 extends over 14 amino acids. The CDR3 loop is CASSVEPGGETQYF. CDR3 sequence (DNA): TGTGCCAGCAGCGTAGAGCCGGGGGGAGAGACCCAGTACTTC.

The chain couples TRBV5-4 to TRBJ2-1; 12 nucleotides match TRBD2. The germline CDR1 and CDR2 sequences are SGHNT and YYREEE (reference sequence). The ends lost 5 bases at V and 8 bases at J; junction bases unmatched: 11. The CDR3 runs to 16 residues. The chain's CDR3 is CASRLAGGSMADEQFF. The CDR3 DNA follows: TGTGCCAGCAGACTAGCGGGAGGATCAATGGCCGATGAGCAGTTCTTC. Filled out from reference TRBV5-4 and TRBJ2-1, the complete variable domain reads ETGVTQSPTHLIKTRGQQVTLRCSSQSGHNTVSWYQQALGQGPQFIFQYYREEENGRGNFPPRFSGLQFPNYSSELNVNALELDDSALYLCASRLAGGSMADEQFFGPGTRLTVL.

The V gene is TRBV4-2, the J gene TRBJ2-5; 10 bases are shared with TRBD2. In germline, CDR1 is LGHNA, CDR2 YNFKEQ. This CDR3 is 14 amino acids long. With V trimmed by 0 bases and J by 13 bases, 8 bases remained unmatched. The DNA of the CDR3 is TGTGCCAGCAGCCAAGACCAGCGGGAGGGGGGTCGGTACTTC. This gives the protein CASSQDQREGGRYF.

The chain employs TRBV25-1 and TRBJ1-1; 9 bases align to TRBD1. With 3 bases clipped from V and 2 bases from J, the junction kept 4 bases outside the gene matches. In germline, CDR1 is MGHDK, CDR2 SYGVNS. The CDR3 totals 15 residues. CDR3 residues: CASSDRDRANTEAFF. The CDR3 bases are TGTGCCAGCAGTGACCGGGACAGGGCAAACACTGAAGCTTTCTTT.

This rearrangement joins TRBV25-1 to TRBJ1-4; TRBD1 agrees at 8 bases. This CDR3 region has 15 residues. With V trimmed by 6 bases and J by 4 bases, 7 bases remained unmatched. Germline CDR1 reads MGHDK; CDR2 reads SYGVNS. The CDR3 DNA reads TGTGCCAGCAGGTCAGGGGGCGCCGGTAATGAAAAACTGTTTTTT. Protein sequence: CASRSGGAGNEKLFF.

V gene TRBV6-5 combines with J gene TRBJ1-2; D ambiguous. The germline V and J ends were trimmed by 7 bases and 4 bases, with 19 bases remaining between them. Germline assignment: CDR1 MNHEY and CDR2 SVGAGI. CDR3 size: 15 residues. CDR3 bases: TGTGCCAGCACCACAATTCGGACGGACTCCTATGGCTACACCTTC. Its protein is CASTTIRTDSYGYTF.

The chain is built from TRBV29-1 and TRBJ2-7; D may be TRBD1 or TRBD2 (5 bases each). The germline CDR1 and CDR2 sequences are SQVTM and ANQGSEA. Trimming pared 7 bases from V and 3 bases from J, leaving 13 bases between. The CDR3 is made up of 12 amino acids. The CDR3 sequence: CSAYGTGYEQYF. The CDR3 coding sequence is TGCAGCGCTTACGGGACGGGCTACGAGCAGTACTTC.

This clone has a single count. The CDR3 DNA sequence: TGTGCCAGCAGTTACTTCGGGACAGGGGCTAACTATGGCTACACCTTC. As protein: CASSYFGTGANYGYTF. The chain carries TRBV6-6 and TRBJ1-2; 10 bases agree with TRBD1. Germline trimming cut 1 base from V and 0 bases from J; bases unmatched to any gene: 2. The germline V gene has CDR1 MNHNY and CDR2 SVGAGI (reference sequence). The CDR3 runs to 16 residues.

V and J are TRBV6-5 and TRBJ1-1; D is perhaps TRBD1 (6 bases). The CDR3 has 11 residues. CDR1 MNHEY and CDR2 SVGAGI come from the germline V gene. Trimming took 6 bases from V and 8 from J, leaving 10 bases between them. The CDR3 protein is CASSFDREAFF. The CDR3 DNA sequence: TGTGCCAGCAGCTTCGACAGGGAAGCTTTCTTT.

This clone was picked up one time. This chain connects TRBV27 to TRBJ2-3; D gene uncertain. There are 14 residues in the CDR3. From germline, CDR1 is MNHEY and CDR2 SMNVEV (reference sequence). The ends were cut back, 4 bases at V and 5 bases at J, with 13 bases in the middle. CDR3 coding DNA: TGTGCCAGCAGTTGGTCTAGGATCCTAGATACGCAGTATTTT. Translation: CASSWSRILDTQYF.

CDR3 DNA: TGTGCCAGCAGTTACCCCCGGGACACTACCTACGAGCAGTACTTC. Translated: CASSYPRDTTYEQYF. The chain recombines TRBV6-5 with TRBJ2-7, with D tentatively TRBD1 (6 bases). V shed 2 bases and J shed 2 bases, with 13 bases lying between them. Germline CDR1 is MNHEY and CDR2 is SVGAGI. The CDR3 totals 15 residues.

This chain uses TRBV4-1 with TRBJ1-4, with 8 bases that match TRBD1. V shed 4 bases, J shed 0 bases, and the junction held 10 bases outside the gene matches. The CDR3 covers 18 residues. Germline V CDR1 and CDR2: MGHRA, YSYEKL. This chain's CDR3 is CASSPHKLQGATNEKLFF. The CDR3 DNA is TGCGCCAGCAGCCCACACAAGCTACAGGGGGCAACTAATGAAAAACTGTTTTTT.

Note on this clone: Other DNA sequences in the same sample also yield this CDR3. The chain combines TRBV18 with TRBJ2-3, with 9 bases that match TRBD2. The germline gives CDR1 KGHSH, CDR2 LQKENI. The CDR3 extends over 16 amino acids. Unmatched junction bases numbered 4, after V lost 3 bases and J lost 0 bases. The CDR3 loop reads CASSPTLAGSTDTQYF. CDR3 coding DNA: TGTGCCAGCTCACCTACACTAGCGGGTAGCACAGATACGCAGTATTTT.

The chain uses TRBV21-1 and TRBJ1-5. TRBV21-1 is recorded as a pseudogene. CDR3 size: 15 residues. The CDR3 region is CASSKDLTGGQPQHF. The DNA of the CDR3 is TGTGCCAGCAGCAAAGATTTAACGGGCGGTCAGCCCCAGCATTTT.

The J gene is TRBJ2-7, the V gene TRBV21-1. TRBV21-1 is a pseudogene. The CDR3 has 15 amino acids. The CDR3 DNA is TGTGCCAGCAGCAAAGCTCGACGGACGTCCTACGAGCAGTACTTC. Translated, it gives CASSKARRTSYEQYF.